One and the same sample provided the 3 T cell receptor beta chains below, sequenced in a study of blood T cell repertoires in COVID-19. This table comes from immunoSEQ multiplex PCR, and its TCRdb copy is limited to in-frame clones, with some not included. The sample has about 74,000 clones, around 88% seen once. Sequenced sample: peripheral blood. The receptor source for this set is a woman at least 80 years old with active or convalescent COVID-19.

The V and J genes are TRBV27 and TRBJ1-6; D gene unclear. The CDR3 has 13 residues. From germline, CDR1 is MNHEY and CDR2 SMNVEV (reference sequence). V lost 3 bases and J 10 bases, leaving 10 bases between the germline ends. The CDR3 reads CASSFSLNSPLHF. For the CDR3, the DNA is TGTGCCAGCAGTTTTAGCCTAAACTCACCCCTCCACTTT.

This sequence joins TRBV27 and TRBJ2-1, with TRBD2 matching 10 bases. The ends lost 5 bases at V and 7 bases at J; junction bases unmatched: 11. The CDR3 length is 16 residues. Per the germline V gene, CDR1 is MNHEY and CDR2 is SMNVEV (reference sequence). The CDR3 sequence is CASSPISAGGRNEQFF. CDR3 nucleotide sequence: TGTGCCAGCAGTCCTATATCAGCGGGGGGGCGAAATGAGCAGTTCTTC.

The CDR3 DNA follows: TGTGCCAGCAGCACCGGGACTAGCGGGACGAGATCGGAGACCCAGTACTTC. Amino acid sequence: CASSTGTSGTRSETQYF. This chain connects TRBV5-4 to TRBJ2-5; TRBD2 matches 13 bases. This CDR3 spans 17 amino acids. CDR1 and CDR2 from the germline V gene are SGHNT and YYREEE (reference sequence). The V segment lost 4 bases and the J segment 5 bases; nucleotides outside the gene matches: 11.